Below are 25 T cell receptor beta chains sequenced from a single sample in a study of shared clonotypes between healthy human individuals. Some clones are missing from TCRdb's copy, which holds only in-frame ones; the method was immunoSEQ multiplex PCR. Of roughly 2.2 million clones in the sample, over 85% were seen once. The sample comprised naive CD4+ T cells from PBMCs. Sample subset: CD45RA+ positively selected. Receptor source: a man aged 18 to 29 in good health. Some clones in this sample may be carry-over from other donors' samples.

The V call is TRBV6-1, the J call TRBJ1-1, with TRBD1 as a possible D gene (5 bases). V dropped 2 bases and J dropped 6 bases, with 16 bases sitting between them. Germline CDR1 reads MNHNS; CDR2 reads SASEGT. CDR3 size: 15 residues. CDR3 nucleotide sequence: TGTGCCAGCAGTGAAAATAGGAGGGGACGGGCTGAAGCTTTCTTT. Its translation: CASSENRRGRAEAFF.

V and J are TRBV5-6 and TRBJ2-7, with no clear D. Germline CDR1 reads SGHDT; CDR2 reads YYEEEE. CDR3 size: 14 residues. The germline V and J ends were trimmed by 2 bases and 1 base, with 10 bases remaining between them. This CDR3 is CASSFGRESYEQYF. The CDR3 bases are TGTGCCAGCAGCTTTGGCAGAGAATCCTACGAGCAGTACTTC.

This clone was observed a single time. The chain employs TRBV7-9 and TRBJ2-3; possible D gene TRBD2, 6 bases. This CDR3 has 14 amino acids. Trimming took 1 base from V and 5 from J, leaving 10 bases between them. Per germline, CDR1 SEHNR and CDR2 FQNEAQ (reference sequence). CDR3 in amino acids: CASSLVGGIDTQYF. DNA for the CDR3: TGTGCCAGCAGCTTAGTTGGCGGGATAGATACGCAGTATTTT.

The chain links TRBV5-6 to TRBJ2-1; 8 nucleotides agree with TRBD2. Germline V gives CDR1 SGHDT, CDR2 YYEEEE. V shed 4 bases, J shed 9 bases, and the junction held 18 bases outside the gene matches. The CDR3 sequence is 17 residues long. The DNA for the CDR3 is TGTGCCAGCAGCCCTAATCTGGCGGGAGGCCCGGTTTCTGAGCAGTTCTTC. Its protein is CASSPNLAGGPVSEQFF.

The CDR3 loop reads CASSPATGSYNEQFF. For the CDR3, the DNA is TGCGCCAGCAGCCCCGCAACAGGGAGCTACAATGAGCAGTTCTTC. The chain links TRBV5-1 to TRBJ2-1, with D possibly being TRBD1 (6 bases). The germline CDR1 and CDR2 sequences are SGHRS and YFSETQ. The CDR3 is made up of 15 amino acids. V lost 4 bases, J lost 3 bases, and 14 bases lay in between.

The gene calls are TRBV2 and TRBJ2-7; D is unresolved. The V end was cut by 6 bases, the J end by 9 bases, with 9 bases between. The CDR3 sequence is 10 residues long. CDR1 and CDR2 (germline): SNHLY, FYNNEI. The DNA of the CDR3 is TGTGCCAGCAGGATACTCATGCAGTACTTC. Its protein product is CASRILMQYF.

In its sample, this clone was seen once. This rearrangement joins TRBV9 to TRBJ2-7; 10 bases fit TRBD1. Germline CDR1 and CDR2: SGDLS and YYNGEE. Trimming at V came to 2 bases and at J to 5 bases, leaving 13 bases not matched to a gene. This CDR3 comprises 17 residues. CDR3 sequence (DNA): TGTGCCAGCAGCGTCTCAGTCCCGGGACAGGGGACGGACGAGCAGTACTTC. This sequence encodes CASSVSVPGQGTDEQYF.

The chain employs TRBV10-1 and TRBJ2-7; D possibly uses TRBD1 or TRBD2 (6 bases each). The CDR3 extends over 15 amino acids. Per the germline V gene, CDR1 is WNHNN and CDR2 is SYGVQD (reference sequence). Trimming left V 5 bases short and J 3 bases short, with 17 bases between. The CDR3 loop is CASSLWGAPIYEQYF. Here the CDR3 DNA reads TGCGCCAGCAGTCTATGGGGGGCCCCCATCTACGAGCAGTACTTC.

Comment on this clone: An end of the junction does not agree with germline; a read error may underlie this. The chain combines TRBV27 with TRBJ2-1; TRBD2 matches 9 bases. The CDR3 spans 16 residues. From germline, CDR1 is MNHEY and CDR2 SMNVEV (reference sequence). DNA for the CDR3: TGTGCCAGCAGTCTATCCCTAGCGGGAAGGTACAATGAGCAGTTCTTC. This codes for CASSLSLAGRYNEQFF.

A single count supports this clone. The chain is built from TRBV2 and TRBJ2-3, with D unclear. The CDR3 loop spans 11 amino acids. The germline V and J ends were trimmed by 6 bases and 7 bases, with 8 bases remaining between them. Germline CDR1 SNHLY, CDR2 FYNNEI. The CDR3 is CASRGVHTQYF. CDR3 coding DNA: TGTGCCAGCAGGGGTGTTCATACGCAGTATTTT.

The table lists this clone with a count of one. The J gene is TRBJ1-5, the V gene TRBV28; D call uncertain. The CDR3 totals 15 residues. Trimming took off 6 bases at V and 2 bases at J, with 14 bases between the two ends. In germline, CDR1 is MDHEN, CDR2 SYDVKM. CDR3 sequence: CASRPLGSGNQPQHF. The CDR3 region has the DNA TGTGCCAGCAGGCCCTTGGGGAGTGGCAATCAGCCCCAGCATTTT. Full variable domain (outside the CDR3, taken from reference TRBV28 and TRBJ1-5): DVKVTQSSRYLVKRTGEKVFLECVQDMDHENMFWYRQDPGLGLRLIYFSYDVKMKEKGDIPEGYSVSREKKERFSLILESASTNQTSMYLCASRPLGSGNQPQHFGDGTRLSIL.

This clone was recorded once. The chain uses TRBV30 and TRBJ2-1, with 8 bases matching TRBD2. The CDR3 is 17 residues long. The V segment lost 2 bases and the J segment 0 bases; nucleotides outside the gene matches: 9. Germline V gives CDR1 GTSNPN, CDR2 SVGIG (reference sequence). The CDR3 coding sequence is TGTGCCTGGAGTACCTTAGCTGCGGGAGGCTCCTACAATGAGCAGTTCTTC. It encodes CAWSTLAAGGSYNEQFF.

This clone was detected only once. This chain connects TRBV28 to TRBJ2-7; D is uncertain. Deletions cut 2 bases from V and 0 bases from J, with 11 bases between. The CDR3 consists of 15 residues. Looked up from germline, CDR1 is MDHEN and CDR2 is SYDVKM. The CDR3 sequence is CASSLTPWSSYEQYF. The CDR3, as DNA: TGTGCCAGCAGTTTAACCCCCTGGTCCTCCTACGAGCAGTACTTC.

The CDR3 DNA sequence: TGTGCCAGCAGTTTATATCGGGGCTCGACCGACTATGGCTACACCTTC. Translation gives CASSLYRGSTDYGYTF. This rearrangement joins TRBV28 to TRBJ1-2, with a possible D match to TRBD1 (5 bases). CDR3 length equals 16 residues. The V gene's germline CDR1 is MDHEN and CDR2 SYDVKM. V was shortened by 1 base and J by 3 bases, with 15 bases between the two germline ends.

The chain couples TRBV28 to TRBJ2-6, with 8 bases fitting TRBD1. The CDR3 totals 22 residues. Germline V gene lookup returns CDR1 MDHEN and CDR2 SYDVKM. The trim removed 5 bases at V and 0 bases at J, leaving 21 bases unmatched. This chain's CDR3 is CASSTRTGRPRGLSSGANVLTF. CDR3 nucleotides: TGTGCCAGCAGTACGCGGACAGGGAGGCCTCGAGGGCTTTCCTCTGGGGCCAACGTCCTGACTTTC.

The chain recombines TRBV11-2 with TRBJ2-7, with 10 bases aligning to TRBD1. CDR3 length equals 16 residues. Per germline, CDR1 SGHAT and CDR2 FQNNGV. V was pared by 4 bases and J by 5 bases, with 11 bases of the junction left unmatched. CDR3 residues: CASSWARSGQGNEQYF. CDR3 bases: TGTGCCAGCAGCTGGGCTCGTTCGGGACAGGGGAACGAGCAGTACTTC.

The V gene is TRBV7-9, the J gene TRBJ2-7, with 7 bases lining up with TRBD2. CDR3 length: 16 residues. Per germline, CDR1 SEHNR and CDR2 FQNEAQ (reference sequence). The V segment lost 1 base and the J segment 5 bases; nucleotides outside the gene matches: 11. DNA of the CDR3: TGTGCCAGCAGCTTAGGATTGGGGGGAGGGCCGGACGAGCAGTACTTC. This gives the protein CASSLGLGGGPDEQYF.

The chain carries TRBV11-2 and TRBJ2-5, with 10 positions matching TRBD2. CDR1 is SGHAT and CDR2 is FQNNGV in the germline V gene. This CDR3 spans 15 amino acids. Trimming at V came to 6 bases and at J to 1 base, leaving 5 bases not matched to a gene. Here the CDR3 DNA reads TGTGCCAGCAGGAATAGCGGGAGGCCCCAAGAGACCCAGTACTTC. This translates into CASRNSGRPQETQYF.

The CDR3 DNA sequence: TGTGCCAGCAGTTACCTTGGGACAGCGACTGAAGCTTTCTTT. This encodes CASSYLGTATEAFF. This chain joins TRBV6-5 and TRBJ1-1, with 7 bases lining up with TRBD1. Trimming removed 2 bases from V and 5 bases from J; junction bases left unmatched: 5. This CDR3 spans 14 amino acids. Per the germline V gene, CDR1 is MNHEY and CDR2 is SVGAGI.

This clone was seen just once. This chain links TRBV7-3 with TRBJ2-3; D might be TRBD2 (5 bases). In germline, CDR1 is SGHTA, CDR2 FQGTGA. The ends were cut back, 4 bases at V and 2 bases at J, with 10 bases in the middle. CDR3 length equals 14 residues. CDR3 loop: CASSSGLHTDTQYF. CDR3 in DNA: TGTGCCAGCAGCTCCGGACTGCACACAGATACGCAGTATTTT.

The CDR3 here is CASSFGDTDTQYF. CDR3 coding DNA: TGTGCCAGCAGTTTTGGGGACACAGATACGCAGTATTTT. The rearrangement uses TRBV27 and TRBJ2-3; D is undetermined. The CDR3 spans 13 residues. Trimming shortened V by 3 bases and J by 2 bases, and 6 bases separated the two germline ends. CDR1 and CDR2 (germline): MNHEY, SMNVEV (reference sequence).

This chain joins TRBV30 and TRBJ1-1; 11 bases are a match to TRBD1. This CDR3 is 16 amino acids long. V gave up 5 bases and J gave up 3 bases; unmatched junction bases: 11. Germline CDR1 reads GTSNPN; CDR2 reads SVGIG (reference sequence). CDR3 loop: CAWGGTGGRYDTEAFF. In nucleotides, the CDR3 is TGTGCCTGGGGCGGGACAGGGGGTCGGTACGACACTGAAGCTTTCTTT.

The chain couples TRBV4-1 to TRBJ1-4, with D perhaps TRBD1 (5 bases). In germline, CDR1 is MGHRA, CDR2 YSYEKL. The CDR3 contains 13 residues. V was cut by 1 base and J by 8 bases, with 8 bases left in between. The CDR3 region is CASSQGRVEKLFF. CDR3 bases: TGCGCCAGCAGCCAAGGCAGGGTGGAAAAACTGTTTTTT.

The J gene is TRBJ2-7, the V gene TRBV6-5; 12 bases are a match to TRBD2. From germline, CDR1 is MNHEY and CDR2 SVGAGI. The V segment lost 9 bases and the J segment 9 bases; nucleotides outside the gene matches: 9. This CDR3 is 13 amino acids long. As DNA, the CDR3 is TGTGCCAGTCGACTGTCTAGCGGGAGGGTGCAGTACTTC. This codes for CASRLSSGRVQYF.

V gene TRBV6-1 combines with J gene TRBJ1-2; D uncertain. This CDR3 spans 15 amino acids. Germline V CDR1 and CDR2: MNHNS, SASEGT. Trimming pared 0 bases from V and 5 bases from J, leaving 13 bases between. This CDR3 reads CASSEASRAWYGYTF. CDR3 sequence (DNA): TGTGCCAGCAGTGAAGCGTCCCGGGCTTGGTATGGCTACACCTTC.